This T cell receptor beta chain was profiled in a study of T cells after yellow fever vaccination. Findings of the study overall: Few clonotypes appeared in both CD4 and CD8 compartments.

Concerning this clonotype itself: The antigen is unknown.

MiXCR was run by TCRdb on the 5' RACE reads, yielding one entry per CDR3 protein. The sample includes just under 600,000 distinct CDR3 sequences, 13% of them seen just once. V was cut by 4 bases and J by 0 bases, with 10 bases left in between. In germline, CDR1 is MNHEY, CDR2 SVGEGT. CDR3 length: 15 residues. The specimen comprised PBMCs, sampled on the day of the yellow fever booster vaccination. The chain recombines TRBV6-2 or TRBV6-3 with TRBJ1-3, with D maybe TRBD1 (5 bases). This clonotype was obtained from a man aged 25 to 40 who received the YFV17D yellow fever vaccine. In DNA, the CDR3 is TGTGCCAGCAGTTCCGGACATTTCTCTGGAAACACCATATATTTT. This codes for CASSSGHFSGNTIYF.